The 2 T cell receptor beta chains given below trace back to one sample, sequenced in a study of T cells in localized non-small cell lung cancer. Sequenced by immunoSEQ multiplex PCR; TCRdb stores in-frame clones only, minus some. This repertoire shows roughly 30,000 clones, about nine tenths found once; its top ten account for around 4%. The specimen was peripheral blood, collected before any cancer treatment. The receptors derive from a woman aged 40 to 75 with stage I lung adenocarcinoma.

This clone appeared a few times. The CDR3 nucleotides read TGCGCCAGCAGTGAGAATCGGCACAGGGATTCACCCCTCCACTTT. It translates to CASSENRHRDSPLHF. The chain couples TRBV10-1 to TRBJ1-6; D may be TRBD1 (6 bases). The CDR3 is made up of 15 amino acids. Trimming took off 2 bases at V and 8 bases at J, with 13 bases between the two ends. Germline-derived CDR1 and CDR2 are WNHNN and SYGVQD (reference sequence).

A few counts support this clone. The chain is built from TRBV11-3 and TRBJ2-7; 8 nucleotides match TRBD1. The CDR3 is made up of 14 amino acids. J lost 5 bases, V lost 5 bases, and 8 bases had no gene match. Germline V gene lookup returns CDR1 SGHNT and CDR2 YENEEA. CDR3 bases: TGTGCCAGCAGCCTAGGACAGGGTGCGGACGAGCAGTACTTC. Protein: CASSLGQGADEQYF.